A selection of T cell receptor beta chains follows, all from one sample in a study of early T cells in non-severe SARS-CoV-2 infection. TCRdb reprocessed the 5' RACE reads via MiXCR and lists one record per CDR3 protein. This sample has 95,000 to 100,000 distinct CDR3 sequences, with 11% found just once. The sample consisted of whole blood. The receptors here all came from an adult who was a healthcare worker with PCR-confirmed SARS-CoV-2 infection or an uninfected control (not recorded which). Each CDR3 is given with its conserved first and last residue. D genes are given only for firm matches. Rows may omit the clone size; those that give it use once, few, many or a size class.

length | J | V | D | size | CDR3 | DNA
15 | TRBJ1-5 | TRBV27 | - | many | CASSLSRQNNQPQHF | TGTGCCAGCAGTTTATCGAGACAGAATAATCAGCCCCAGCATTTT
14 | TRBJ2-1 | TRBV30 | - | many | CAWSEKGIQHEQFF | TGTGCCTGGAGCGAAAAAGGGATACAACATGAGCAGTTCTTC
15 | TRBJ1-4 | TRBV11-2 | TRBD1 | few | CASSPARQGDEKLFF | TGTGCCAGCAGCCCGGCGCGACAGGGCGATGAAAAACTGTTTTTT
13 | TRBJ1-1 | TRBV11-1 | - | many | CASSLVSNLPAFF | TGTGCCAGCAGCTTAGTCTCTAATCTTCCAGCTTTCTTT
14 | TRBJ1-5 | TRBV27 | - | - | CASSSAYSNQPQHF | TGTGCCAGCAGTTCCGCTTATAGCAATCAGCCCCAGCATTTT
18 | TRBJ1-6 | TRBV4-1 | TRBD1 | - | CASSQGTGLMTYNSPLHF | TGCGCCAGCAGCCAAGGGACAGGGTTAATGACCTATAATTCACCCCTCCACTTT
17 | TRBJ2-1 | TRBV6-6 | - | - | CASSYDPSGVNYNEQFF | TGTGCCAGCAGTTACGATCCGTCAGGGGTCAACTACAATGAGCAGTTCTTC
16 | TRBJ2-1 | TRBV7-7 | TRBD2 | few | CASSSPRREGRFEQFF | TGTGCTAGCAGCTCACCTCGGCGGGAGGGCCGGTTTGAGCAGTTCTTC
13 | TRBJ1-6 | TRBV2 | - | many | CASTRDLNSPLHF | TGTGCCAGCACTAGGGACCTTAATTCACCCCTCCACTTT
15 | TRBJ2-2 | TRBV9 | TRBD1 | once | CASSVETGATGELFF | TGTGCCAGCAGCGTAGAAACAGGGGCCACCGGGGAGCTGTTTTTT
14 | TRBJ2-2 | TRBV6-1 | TRBD1 | few | CASRTGQDTGELFF | TGTGCCAGCAGGACAGGGCAGGACACCGGGGAGCTGTTTTTT
13 | TRBJ2-2 | TRBV2 | - | many | CASRRTYTGELFF | TGTGCCAGCAGGCGGACTTACACCGGGGAGCTGTTTTTT
14 | TRBJ2-7 | TRBV2 | - | many | CASSGAGSPYEQYF | TGTGCCAGCAGCGGGGCGGGTTCGCCCTACGAGCAGTACTTC
14 | TRBJ1-1 | TRBV18 | TRBD1 | many | CASSPGQGVGEAFF | TGTGCCAGCTCACCCGGACAGGGGGTGGGTGAAGCTTTCTTT
13 | TRBJ1-4 | TRBV6-5 | - | - | CASSYRLNEKLFF | TGTGCCAGCAGTTACAGACTGAATGAAAAACTGTTTTTT
14 | TRBJ2-5 | TRBV5-1 | TRBD2 | - | CASSFLAGEETQYF | TGCGCCAGCAGCTTCTTAGCGGGAGAAGAGACCCAGTACTTC
14 | TRBJ2-1 | TRBV20-1 | TRBD2 | many | CSASLAGGFNEQFF | TGCAGTGCTAGTCTAGCGGGGGGGTTCAATGAGCAGTTCTTC
16 | TRBJ1-1 | TRBV7-2 | - | - | CASSLGQGYVNTEAFF | TGTGCCAGCAGCTTGGGGCAGGGGTACGTGAACACTGAAGCTTTCTTT
17 | TRBJ1-4 | TRBV4-1 | TRBD1 | few | CASSPLPGQRNNEKLFF | TGCGCCAGCAGCCCCCTCCCGGGACAGCGAAATAATGAAAAACTGTTTTTT
15 | TRBJ2-5 | TRBV15 | - | many | CATSRERSVQETQYF | TGTGCCACCAGCAGAGAACGGTCGGTACAAGAGACCCAGTACTTC
14 | TRBJ1-2 | TRBV5-6 | TRBD1 | - | CASSQQGRVYGYTF | TGTGCCAGCAGCCAACAGGGGAGGGTCTATGGCTACACCTTC
13 | TRBJ1-2 | TRBV12-3/TRBV12-4 | TRBD1 | many | CASSAGQAEGYTF | TGTGCCAGCAGTGCGGGACAGGCGGAGGGCTACACCTTC
14 | TRBJ2-6 | TRBV27 | - | few | CASSESTGANVLTF | TGTGCCAGCAGTGAGAGCACTGGGGCCAACGTCCTGACTTTC
14 | TRBJ2-1 | TRBV28 | - | few | CASSFFRGHNEQFF | TGTGCCAGCAGTTTTTTCCGAGGCCACAATGAGCAGTTCTTC
15 | TRBJ1-1 | TRBV15 | - | many | CATSPGFLMNTEAFF | TGTGCCACCAGCCCGGGATTTCTCATGAACACTGAAGCTTTCTTT
17 | TRBJ2-3 | TRBV9 | TRBD2 | many | CASSVEGVAGISDTQYF | TGTGCCAGCAGCGTAGAGGGGGTAGCGGGAATTTCGGATACGCAGTATTTT
12 | TRBJ1-1 | TRBV2 | TRBD1 | many | CASGTVYTEAFF | TGTGCCAGTGGGACAGTCTACACTGAAGCTTTCTTT
16 | TRBJ2-5 | TRBV29-1 | - | - | CSVEGQDRGDGETQYF | TGCAGCGTTGAGGGCCAGGACAGAGGGGATGGGGAGACCCAGTACTTC
14 | TRBJ1-1 | TRBV6-1 | - | few | CASTNPTGNTEAFF | TGTGCCAGCACCAACCCGACAGGGAACACTGAAGCTTTCTTT
12 | TRBJ2-1 | TRBV15 | - | - | CATAGPYNEQFF | TGTGCCACCGCCGGACCCTACAATGAGCAGTTCTTC
15 | TRBJ1-1 | TRBV18 | - | - | CASSPREGKNTEAFF | TGTGCCAGCTCACCACGCGAGGGAAAGAACACTGAAGCTTTCTTT
19 | TRBJ1-6 | TRBV6-5 | - | many | CASSYYGIGVSSYNSPLHF | TGTGCCAGCAGTTACTATGGGATCGGAGTTAGCTCCTATAATTCACCCCTCCACTTT
15 | TRBJ1-2 | TRBV20-1 | - | many | CSARVGDTFNYGYTF | TGCAGTGCTAGAGTAGGGGATACTTTTAACTATGGCTACACCTTC
14 | TRBJ2-3 | TRBV30 | TRBD2 | - | CAWGGLAGTDTQYF | TGTGCCTGGGGGGGACTAGCGGGGACAGATACGCAGTATTTT
16 | TRBJ2-7 | TRBV18 | - | many | CASSPTGQPPTYEQYF | TGTGCCAGCTCACCAACCGGGCAGCCTCCTACCTACGAGCAGTACTTC
14 | TRBJ2-2 | TRBV12-3/TRBV12-4 | TRBD2 | few | CASSQREDTGELFF | TGTGCCAGCAGTCAGCGGGAGGACACCGGGGAGCTGTTTTTT
14 | TRBJ2-2 | TRBV5-1 | - | - | CASHRDGLTGELFF | TGCGCCAGCCACAGGGACGGGCTCACCGGGGAGCTGTTTTTT
16 | TRBJ2-2 | TRBV11-2 | TRBD2 | - | CASSSGTSGGTGELFF | TGTGCCAGCAGCTCCGGGACTAGCGGGGGAACCGGGGAGCTGTTTTTT
14 | TRBJ2-3 | TRBV7-3 | - | - | CASSLMPGPDTQYF | TGTGCCAGCAGCTTAATGCCAGGGCCAGATACGCAGTATTTT
17 | TRBJ2-3 | TRBV5-1 | TRBD2 | - | CASSRAGLAGVSDTQYF | TGCGCCAGCAGCCGCGCGGGACTAGCGGGGGTCTCAGATACGCAGTATTTT